These T cell receptor beta chains were read from a single sample in a study of T cells after posttransplantation cyclophosphamide. Assay used: immunoSEQ multiplex PCR; TCRdb lists only in-frame clones, some missing. The sample contains roughly 34,000 clones, none of them singletons. The specimen was PBMCs. The receptors were sampled from a woman between 25 and 40 years old in good health and a related stem cell transplant donor. Both conserved end residues are part of each CDR3. A D gene is named only where the DNA matches it firmly. Clone size is not always given. Where it is, it says once, few, many or a class for expanded clones.

v_call	clone_size	j_call	d_call	cdr3_aa	cdr3_nt
TRBV6-6	many	TRBJ1-2	.	CASSYPTGNYGYTF	TGTGCCAGCAGTTACCCTACAGGGAATTATGGCTACACCTTC
TRBV7-6	many	TRBJ2-7	TRBD1	CASSLGQGGTYEQYF	TGTGCCAGCAGCTTAGGACAGGGGGGGACCTACGAGCAGTACTTC
TRBV6-2/TRBV6-3	many	TRBJ2-7	.	CASNKRVAELQYF	TGTGCCAGCAACAAAAGGGTAGCGGAACTACAGTACTTC
TRBV30	many	TRBJ1-1	.	CAWSYSSNTEAFF	TGTGCCTGGAGTTATAGCTCGAACACTGAAGCTTTCTTT
TRBV30	many	TRBJ2-1	.	CAWSGAGEQFF	TGTGCCTGGAGTGGTGCGGGCGAGCAGTTCTTC
TRBV7-2	few	TRBJ2-2	.	CASSLLSGQGAGELFF	TGTGCCAGCAGCTTATTATCAGGCCAGGGAGCCGGGGAGCTGTTTTTT
TRBV30	.	TRBJ2-7	.	CAWSLDSRSSYEQYF	TGTGCCTGGAGTCTTGACAGCCGTTCCTCCTACGAGCAGTACTTC
TRBV7-2	many	TRBJ1-1	TRBD1	CASSLTGVGEAFF	TGTGCCAGCAGCCTGACAGGGGTTGGTGAAGCTTTCTTT
TRBV5-1	.	TRBJ2-1	TRBD2	CASSQEPGRGDYEQFF	TGCGCCAGCAGCCAAGAACCGGGACGGGGGGATTATGAGCAGTTCTTC
TRBV11-3	.	TRBJ1-6	.	CASSLGGTNSPLHF	TGTGCCAGCAGCTTGGGGGGAACCAATTCACCCCTCCACTTT
TRBV6-1	few	TRBJ1-2	.	CASSESFGLYGYTF	TGTGCCAGCAGTGAGTCCTTTGGACTCTATGGCTACACCTTC
TRBV5-6	many	TRBJ1-2	TRBD1	CASSLDRGYVRGYTF	TGTGCCAGCAGCTTGGACAGGGGGTATGTTAGGGGCTACACCTTC
TRBV27	many	TRBJ1-2	.	CASSSLANYGYTF	TGTGCCAGCAGTTCCTTAGCTAACTATGGCTACACCTTC
TRBV6-2/TRBV6-3	many	TRBJ2-2	TRBD2	CASSPSGGSRELFF	TGTGCCAGCAGCCCTAGCGGGGGGTCACGGGAGCTGTTTTTT
TRBV7-2	.	TRBJ2-7	TRBD1	CASSFDRGPTYEQYF	TGTGCCAGCAGCTTCGACAGGGGCCCTACCTACGAGCAGTACTTC
TRBV19	many	TRBJ1-2	TRBD1	CASRTGQGNYGYTF	TGTGCCAGTAGGACCGGACAGGGTAACTATGGCTACACCTTC
TRBV5-1	.	TRBJ2-5	.	CASSLAGVQHGGTQYF	TGCGCCAGCAGCTTGGCCGGGGTTCAACACGGTGGGACCCAGTACTTC
TRBV6-6	many	TRBJ1-4	TRBD1	CASSPGTVNEKLFF	TGTGCCAGCAGTCCCGGGACAGTAAATGAAAAACTGTTTTTT
TRBV6-6	many	TRBJ1-2	TRBD1	CASSYSGQVHGYTF	TGTGCCAGCAGTTATTCGGGACAGGTACATGGCTACACCTTC
TRBV5-1	many	TRBJ2-1	TRBD2	CASSFTSGGNNEQFF	TGCGCCAGCAGCTTTACTAGCGGGGGGAACAATGAGCAGTTCTTC
TRBV15	many	TRBJ1-5	TRBD1	CATSRDTGGRPQHF	TGTGCCACCAGCAGAGATACAGGGGGCCGGCCCCAGCATTTT
TRBV12-3/TRBV12-4	many	TRBJ2-7	.	CASSSRLREQYF	TGTGCCAGCAGTTCCCGCTTGCGCGAGCAGTACTTC
TRBV2	many	TRBJ1-5	TRBD1	CASSVQGAPNQPQHF	TGTGCCAGCAGTGTTCAGGGGGCCCCCAATCAGCCCCAGCATTTT
TRBV5-6	few	TRBJ1-2	TRBD1	CASRGQDPLYGYTF	TGTGCCAGTCGAGGACAGGATCCACTCTATGGCTACACCTTC
TRBV29-1	few	TRBJ1-1	.	CSVGGLGGGNTEAFF	TGCAGCGTTGGAGGCCTGGGAGGGGGGAACACTGAAGCTTTCTTT
TRBV4-3	many	TRBJ2-3	TRBD2	CASSPRTSGGTDTQYF	TGCGCCAGCAGCCCCAGGACTAGCGGGGGCACAGATACGCAGTATTTT
TRBV7-9	many	TRBJ1-1	TRBD1	CASRGQGLRVTEAFF	TGTGCCAGCCGGGGACAGGGGTTGAGGGTCACTGAAGCTTTCTTT
TRBV11-2	many	TRBJ1-1	.	CASSLDSGYMNTEAFF	TGTGCCAGCAGCTTAGATTCGGGGTACATGAACACTGAAGCTTTCTTT
TRBV9	many	TRBJ2-3	TRBD2	CASSVVGLAGNSQYF	TGTGCCAGCAGCGTAGTTGGACTAGCGGGGAACTCTCAGTATTTT
TRBV4-1	many	TRBJ2-3	.	CASSQDAGTDTQYF	TGCGCCAGCAGCCAAGATGCGGGCACAGATACGCAGTATTTT
TRBV10-3	many	TRBJ1-1	.	CAISEKQALSEAFF	TGTGCCATCAGTGAGAAACAGGCGCTATCTGAAGCTTTCTTT
TRBV4-3	.	TRBJ2-5	TRBD2	CASSQDPLSGENF	TGCGCCAGCAGCCAAGACCCTCTTAGCGGGGAAAACTTC
TRBV27	few	TRBJ1-6	.	CASRGGSNSPLHF	TGTGCCAGCAGAGGGGGTTCTAATTCACCCCTCCACTTT
TRBV9	.	TRBJ2-2	.	CASTPGGARTGELFF	TGTGCCAGCACCCCTGGGGGGGCGAGGACCGGGGAGCTGTTTTTT
TRBV18	many	TRBJ2-5	TRBD2	CASSPPLAAETQYF	TGTGCCAGCTCACCACCCCTAGCGGCGGAGACCCAGTACTTC
TRBV6-2/TRBV6-3	many	TRBJ2-2	.	CASSYRANTGELFF	TGTGCCAGCAGTTACCGGGCGAACACCGGGGAGCTGTTTTTT
TRBV6-2/TRBV6-3	many	TRBJ1-2	.	CASSYRGKNDGYTF	TGTGCCAGCAGTTACCGGGGAAAGAACGATGGCTACACCTTC
TRBV11-2	many	TRBJ2-3	TRBD2	CASSSSARRGDPRADTQYF	TGTGCCAGCAGCTCATCAGCCCGGCGGGGGGACCCAAGGGCAGATACGCAGTATTTT
TRBV7-9	many	TRBJ2-7	.	CASSFPASYEQYF	TGTGCCAGCAGCTTCCCCGCGTCCTACGAGCAGTACTTC
TRBV7-7	many	TRBJ2-5	.	CASAKGGLETQYF	TGTGCCAGCGCCAAGGGGGGGCTGGAGACCCAGTACTTC
TRBV6-6	many	TRBJ2-7	TRBD1	CASSYSPGTGAYEQYF	TGTGCCAGCAGTTACTCACCCGGGACAGGGGCCTACGAGCAGTACTTC
TRBV7-2	many	TRBJ1-2	.	CASSLNSGTKGYTF	TGTGCCAGCAGCTTGAATTCCGGGACAAAGGGCTACACCTTC
TRBV18	few	TRBJ1-4	TRBD1	CASSLWTGGDEKLFF	TGTGCCAGCTCACTTTGGACAGGGGGCGATGAAAAACTGTTTTTT
TRBV27	many	TRBJ2-7	TRBD1	CASRRTGSSYEQYF	TGTGCCAGCAGGCGGACAGGGAGCTCCTACGAGCAGTACTTC
TRBV29-1	few	TRBJ2-2	TRBD2	CSVESFGLASTGELFF	TGCAGCGTTGAAAGCTTCGGACTAGCTTCCACCGGGGAGCTGTTTTTT